This entry lists 21 T cell receptor beta chains sequenced from one sample in a study of technical replicates of blood from a few donors. The data were produced by immunoSEQ multiplex PCR, yet TCRdb's version contains in-frame clones alone and is incomplete. The sample has 90,000 to 100,000 clones, 90% to 96% seen once. Material: T cells isolated from PBMCs. Source of these receptors: a human donor in good health.

The gene calls are TRBV6-5 and TRBJ2-1; 11 bases fit TRBD2. With 7 bases clipped from V and 7 bases from J, the junction kept 6 bases outside the gene matches. Germline CDR1 reads MNHEY; CDR2 reads SVGAGI. The CDR3 extends over 14 amino acids. The CDR3 protein is CASMPGLAVNEQFF. The CDR3 nucleotides read TGTGCCAGCATGCCGGGACTAGCGGTAAATGAGCAGTTCTTC.

The chain is built from TRBV6-1 and TRBJ2-3; TRBD2 matches at 7 bases. CDR1 MNHNS and CDR2 SASEGT come from the germline V gene. V gave up 2 bases and J gave up 8 bases; unmatched junction bases: 7. The CDR3 loop spans 14 amino acids. DNA for the CDR3: TGTGCCAGCAGTGAATTCGATCGCGGGAGTACGCAGTATTTT. Protein product: CASSEFDRGSTQYF.

The DNA for the CDR3 is TGTGCCAGCTCCGAGGACTCCTATGGCTACACCTTC. It is translated as CASSEDSYGYTF. The genes are TRBV18 and TRBJ1-2; no firm D call. This CDR3 region has 12 residues. Germline values: CDR1 KGHSH, CDR2 LQKENI. Trimming shortened V by 6 bases and J by 4 bases, and 9 bases separated the two germline ends.

The chain couples TRBV7-9 to TRBJ1-4; the D is unclear. The V gene lost 1 base and the J gene lost 3 bases, with 9 bases spanning the gap. The CDR3 runs 15 residues. CDR1 is SEHNR and CDR2 is FQNEAQ in the germline V gene (reference sequence). DNA of the CDR3: TGTGCCAGCAGCTTAGATGTGACATCTAATGAAAAACTGTTTTTT. It translates to CASSLDVTSNEKLFF. Together with reference TRBV7-9 and TRBJ1-4, the CDR3 gives the full variable domain: DTGVSQNPRHKITKRGQNVTFRCDPISEHNRLYWYRQTLGQGPEFLTYFQNEAQLEKSRLLSDRFSAERPKGSFSTLEIQRTEQGDSAMYLCASSLDVTSNEKLFFGSGTQLSVL.

The V call is TRBV29-1, the J call TRBJ2-3; D unresolved. Germline values: CDR1 SQVTM, CDR2 ANQGSEA. There are 10 residues in the CDR3. The V gene lost 5 bases and the J gene lost 6 bases, with 6 bases spanning the gap. CDR3 region: CSVLSDTQYF. Here the CDR3 DNA reads TGCAGCGTTCTCTCCGATACGCAGTATTTT.

This chain joins TRBV29-1 and TRBJ2-2; 11 nucleotides match TRBD1. Germline values: CDR1 SQVTM, CDR2 ANQGSEA. The V segment lost 3 bases and the J segment 4 bases; nucleotides outside the gene matches: 10. CDR3 size: 17 residues. In DNA, the CDR3 is TGCAGCGTTGATGGTGTAGAAGGGACAGGGGGCACCGGGGAGCTGTTTTTT. This codes for CSVDGVEGTGGTGELFF.

The chain combines TRBV19 with TRBJ1-5; the D gene is possibly TRBD1 (6 bases). Germline V gene sequence: CDR1 LNHDA, CDR2 SQIVND (reference sequence). The CDR3 covers 15 residues. V gave up 8 bases and J gave up 1 base, with 15 bases separating them. Here the CDR3 reads CASRTGQGSNQPQHF. Written as DNA, the CDR3 is TGTGCCAGTCGTACAGGGCAGGGCAGCAATCAGCCCCAGCATTTT.

The chain joins TRBV6-1 to TRBJ1-5; tentatively, D is TRBD1 (6 bases). V lost 7 bases and J lost 6, with 13 bases in between. This CDR3 has 13 residues. Germline loops: CDR1 MNHNS, CDR2 SASEGT. For the CDR3, the DNA is TGTGCCAGCAATGCAGGGGCTGGTCAGCCCCAGCATTTT. This sequence encodes CASNAGAGQPQHF.

The chain carries TRBV7-3 and TRBJ2-1; D possibly corresponds to TRBD1 (5 bases). The CDR3 spans 13 residues. Trimming removed 4 bases from V and 4 bases from J, with 8 bases in between. Germline lookup yields CDR1 SGHTA and CDR2 FQGTGA. The CDR3 coding sequence is TGTGCCAGCAGCTCTAAGGGGTACAATGAGCAGTTCTTC. Translation: CASSSKGYNEQFF.

V is TRBV6-1 and J is TRBJ1-1, with TRBD1 matching over 9 bases. The trim removed 2 bases at V and 5 bases at J, leaving 9 bases unmatched. Germline lookup yields CDR1 MNHNS and CDR2 SASEGT. This CDR3 is 16 amino acids long. DNA for the CDR3: TGTGCCAGCAGTGAAAGTCCCGACAGGGGGTATACTGAAGCTTTCTTT. Translation: CASSESPDRGYTEAFF.

The chain recombines TRBV4-1 with TRBJ1-2; the match to TRBD1 covers 8 bases. The germline CDR1 and CDR2 sequences are MGHRA and YSYEKL. This CDR3 is built from 16 residues. Trimming removed 2 bases from V and 3 bases from J; junction bases left unmatched: 8. As DNA, the CDR3 is TGCGCCAGCAGCCAAAGGGACAGGTCTTTGGACTATGGCTACACCTTC. Residues: CASSQRDRSLDYGYTF.

V gene TRBV30 combines with J gene TRBJ1-1; D is unresolved. The length of the CDR3 is 12 residues. V was cut by 4 bases and J by 4 bases, with 10 bases left in between. Germline V lookup: CDR1 GTSNPN, CDR2 SVGIG (reference sequence). CDR3 DNA sequence: TGTGCCTGGACTGGCCGGGGCACTGAAGCTTTCTTT. Its translation is CAWTGRGTEAFF.

The chain joins TRBV10-3 to TRBJ2-7, with 8 bases matching TRBD2. The V gene end was trimmed by 4 bases and the J gene end by 3 bases; junction bases not matched to a gene: 5. This CDR3 has 14 amino acids. Germline values: CDR1 ENHRY, CDR2 SYGVKD. The CDR3 DNA follows: TGTGCCATCAGTGGAACTAGCGGATACTACGAGCAGTACTTC. Translated: CAISGTSGYYEQYF.

This clone showed up just once. The chain joins TRBV7-3 to TRBJ2-3; 7 nucleotides align to TRBD1. This CDR3 is built from 13 residues. Germline V CDR1 and CDR2: SGHTA, FQGTGA. V lost 5 bases, J lost 4 bases, and 3 bases stayed unmatched. The CDR3 is CASSPTGPDTQYF. The CDR3 nucleotides are TGTGCCAGCAGCCCGACAGGGCCAGATACGCAGTATTTT.

Regarding this clone: At one end the junction does not follow the germline gene, possibly because of a read error. V usage is TRBV5-4 and J usage is TRBJ1-1, with D unresolved. This CDR3 comprises 14 residues. Germline CDR1 is SGHNT and CDR2 is YYREEE (reference sequence). CDR3 sequence (DNA): TGTGCCAGCAGGTTGGATCTTATGAACACTGAAGCTTTCTTT. It codes for CASRLDLMNTEAFF.

The chain recombines TRBV9 with TRBJ2-7; D is uncertain. Germline V gene lookup returns CDR1 SGDLS and CDR2 YYNGEE. This CDR3 spans 13 amino acids. Trimming took 3 bases from V and 6 from J, leaving 13 bases between them. Written as DNA, the CDR3 is TGTGCCAGCAGCGGGAGCAGTAGGAGCGAGCAGTACTTC. It encodes CASSGSSRSEQYF. Using reference TRBV9 and TRBJ2-7 for the parts outside the CDR3, the full variable domain is DSGVTQTPKHLITATGQRVTLRCSPRSGDLSVYWYQQSLDQGLQFLIQYYNGEERAKGNILERFSAQQFPDLHSELNLSSLELGDSALYFCASSGSSRSEQYFGPGTRLTVT.

The V and J genes are TRBV2 and TRBJ2-3; D is uncertain. Per germline, CDR1 SNHLY and CDR2 FYNNEI. V shed 8 bases and J shed 0 bases, with 12 bases lying between them. The CDR3 sequence is 14 residues long. CDR3 sequence: CASGERQSTDTQYF. The CDR3 region has the DNA TGTGCCAGCGGAGAGCGTCAAAGCACAGATACGCAGTATTTT. The whole variable domain, filled in from reference TRBV2 and TRBJ2-3, reads EPEVTQTPSHQVTQMGQEVILRCVPISNHLYFYWYRQILGQKVEFLVSFYNNEISEKSEIFDDQFSVERPDGSNFTLKIRSTKLEDSAMYFCASGERQSTDTQYFGPGTRLTVL.

The V gene is TRBV2, the J gene TRBJ1-1, with a tentative D call TRBD1 (5 bases). Looked up from germline, CDR1 is SNHLY and CDR2 is FYNNEI. V was clipped by 6 bases and J by 3 bases, with 8 bases between them. This CDR3 is built from 12 residues. This CDR3 is CASRAGYTEAFF. The CDR3 DNA follows: TGTGCCAGCAGGGCAGGGTACACTGAAGCTTTCTTT.

The CDR3 sequence: CASSIDRGLEQYF. The CDR3 DNA reads as TGTGCCAGTAGTATAGACAGGGGGCTAGAGCAGTACTTC. The chain has TRBV19 and TRBJ2-7, with 8 bases identical to TRBD1. CDR1 and CDR2 from the germline V gene are LNHDA and SQIVND (reference sequence). This CDR3 spans 13 amino acids. After removal of 0 bases from V and 7 bases from J, the junction contained 2 bases not matched to a gene.

The V call is TRBV6-6, the J call TRBJ2-7, with 7 bases matching TRBD1. CDR3 size: 16 residues. Trimming removed 2 bases from V and 3 bases from J; junction bases left unmatched: 10. CDR1 and CDR2 from the germline V gene are MNHNY and SVGAGI (reference sequence). The CDR3 DNA follows: TGTGCCAGCAGTTACCCGACCGGGACAGTAGGCTACGAGCAGTACTTC. Amino acids: CASSYPTGTVGYEQYF.

The CDR3 DNA reads as TGTGCCAGCAGCTTCTACTCTGGAAACACCATATATTTT. It specifies CASSFYSGNTIYF. The chain is built from TRBV28 and TRBJ1-3; no definite D call. Trimming removed 6 bases at V and 0 bases at J, with 6 bases between. CDR1 MDHEN and CDR2 SYDVKM come from the germline V gene. This CDR3 is built from 13 residues.